The source of this TCR beta chain is a study of shared clonotypes between healthy human individuals (TCRdb year 2020). About the full investigation: The cohort comprised two women and a few men aged 18 to 49 years. Leukapheresis yielded between about 0.85 and 10 billion PBMCs per donor. Different laboratories and diverse techniques were used to prepare libraries and sequence TCR repertoires, to increase sequencing depth and limit assay-specific biases. Per donor, three plates each were used for CD4 naive and CD4 memory, two for CD8 naive, and one for CD8 memory. The study deeply sequenced blood TCR repertoires of several healthy adults to estimate repertoire size and the extent of clonotype sharing between individuals. Broad study findings and their caveats: Based on pairwise subsampling, the degree of clonotype sharing among donors was expected to be affected by sequencing depth. Rarefaction of sorted-subset datasets indicated incomplete sequencing despite the large sequencing depth. Naive subsets generally had larger estimated clonotype richness than memory subsets did. Because the study included only a small number of donors, the genetic and exposure-history diversity represented was limited. Only blood was sampled, and tissue TCR repertoires likely differ from those in blood. Sharing across a few donors was observed for about 4.8% of naive CD4, 3% to 3.5% of naive CD8, 2.3% of memory CD4, and over 0.3% of memory CD8 clonotypes. Clonotypes shared by all four sorted-subset donors showed higher generation probabilities than non-shared clonotypes.

TCR CDR3 regions were amplified from genomic DNA by multiplex PCR using the deep immunoSEQ assay. For each cell subset, the extracted genomic DNA was distributed evenly across all wells of several immunoSEQ 96-well plates, and each plate served as one replicate. For sorted subsets, about 220 ng of genomic DNA, equivalent to 25,000 to 35,000 T cell genomes, went into each replicate PCR. Purified libraries were quantified with a Qubit 3.0 fluorometer, sized on a Bioanalyzer 2100, and re-quantified with the KAPA Library Quantification kit. A separate single-read 150-cycle Illumina NextSeq 550 flow cell was used to sequence each immunoSEQ 96-well plate. As for the authors' bioinformatics: Because the immunoSEQ output included only junctional sequences and no quality scores, the filtering could not be the same as the filtering used for full-length reads. To assign V/J genes and CDR3, sequences were annotated using PyIR, a Python wrapper for IgBLAST v1.9, with IMGT germline references. Reads with weak V/J assignments (E-value above 1e-6), missing CDR3, stop codons, out-of-frame junctions, or ambiguous translated residues were removed. V3J clonotypes were defined as sequences sharing an identical inferred V gene, J gene, and CDR3 amino acid sequence. To compute the percentage overlap between repertoires, the number of shared unique clonotypes was divided by the size of the smaller repertoire. Richness of each repertoire was evaluated using RTK rarefaction, the Chao1 estimator, and Recon v2.1 estimates of unobserved clonotypes. Generation probabilities were computed with OLGA for all TCRbeta clonotypes obtained by the gDNA method from a handful of donors. Not all clones reach the TCRdb copy of this immuneACCESS table, which keeps in-frame sequences only. Checked studies attribute under half of the gap to unresolved V genes and leave the rest unexplained. The V and J calls and clone size were taken over from that table, and D and trimming were inferred from the DNA. Counted in this sample were around 1 million clones; approximately 76% of them appeared once. The leading ten clones occupy approximately 1.5% of the sample.

Healthy HIV-negative adults with no recently reported acute infections or vaccinations were included as donors. All donors were Caucasian adults living in Nashville, Tennessee, USA. Magnetic negative selection was used to enrich CD4+ T cells, after which naive cells were positively selected on CD45RA and the negative fraction became the memory subset. Blood was obtained by leukapheresis, after which PBMCs were separated by Ficoll-Histopaque density gradient centrifugation and cryopreserved in liquid nitrogen vapor phase. Analytical flow cytometry was used to check the purity and quantity of every magnetically sorted T cell population. Genomic DNA was isolated from every sorted fraction and measured by UV absorbance on a Nanodrop 2000c. Notes on this clone: Its antigen remains unidentified. Per-base qualities were not stored, and no clone one base away is much larger.

Its CDR3 holds 13 amino acids, cysteine through phenylalanine. Only CDR3 DNA is held: 39 bases, read in frame from base 1. V loses 4 bases of germline sequence and J loses 1 base, and the interval between the two ends is 7 bases. The germline V gene (reference sequence) sets CDR1 to WNHNN and CDR2 to SYGVQD. The source material was memory CD4+ T cells sorted from blood. This specimen's cell subset or site label, interpreted: CD45RA-negative fraction. This receptor chain uses TRBV10-1 and TRBJ2-5; no D gene is confidently identified. The clonotype originates from a young man in good health. The DNA reads as follows: TGCGCCAGCAGTGGGAGTAGCCAAGAGACCCAGTACTTC. Protein translation: CASSGSSQETQYF.